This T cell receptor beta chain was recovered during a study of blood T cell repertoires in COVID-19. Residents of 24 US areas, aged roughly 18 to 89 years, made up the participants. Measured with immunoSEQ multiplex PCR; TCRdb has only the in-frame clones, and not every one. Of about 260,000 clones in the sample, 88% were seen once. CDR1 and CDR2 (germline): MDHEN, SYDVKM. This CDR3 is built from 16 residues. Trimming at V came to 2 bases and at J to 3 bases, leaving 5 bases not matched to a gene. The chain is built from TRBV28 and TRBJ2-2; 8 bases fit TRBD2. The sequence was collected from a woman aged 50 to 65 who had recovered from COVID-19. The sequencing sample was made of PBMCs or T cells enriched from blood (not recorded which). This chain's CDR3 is CASSLTGGPYTGELFF. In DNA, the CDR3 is TGTGCCAGCAGTTTAACGGGAGGGCCTTACACCGGGGAGCTGTTTTTT.